Sequencing of this T cell receptor (beta chain) was carried out in a study of blood T cell repertoires in COVID-19. Study summary: T cells, B-cell-depleted T cells, or PBMCs supplied cDNA or gDNA.

The CDR3 totals 15 residues. Germline values: CDR1 MGHRA, CDR2 YSYEKL. The method was immunoSEQ multiplex PCR; TCRdb's version includes in-frame clones alone and lacks a portion of them. The sample consists of 43,000 or so clones, around 88% of them appearing once. In regard to this clone: The junction and the germline gene differ at one end; a read error may be behind it.

The sequence was collected from a woman older than 75 with acute or convalescent COVID-19. Sequenced material: peripheral blood. The chain carries TRBV4-1 and TRBJ2-3, with 8 bases matching TRBD1. The CDR3 reads CARSRQGQGTDTQYF. CDR3 in DNA: TGCGCCCGCAGCCGACAGGGGCAGGGGACAGATACGCAGTATTTT.